The present T cell receptor (beta chain) was sequenced within a study of blood T cell repertoires in COVID-19 (TCRdb year 2020). Regarding the complete study: Samples from collaborators originated in the United States, Italy and Spain and spanned both the acute and convalescent phases of COVID-19. The dataset comprised deeply sampled blood TCRbeta repertoires from subjects exposed to, actively infected with, or recovered from COVID-19. The samples were drawn from the first 160 participants of the ongoing ImmuneRACE study and from 950 to 1,500 subjects provided by 6 global collaborators. The prospective study material was composed of cDNA or gDNA derived from T cells, B-cell-depleted T cells, or PBMCs. Sample metadata almost always included a de-identified subject ID, COVID-19 status, age in years and sex. HLA class I and class II types, where available, came from metadata supplied by the sample provider rather than from assay-based typing. The repertoires were released in a freely available public database intended as a resource for research on the immune response to SARS-CoV-2. The study at large found these results: How much clinical and demographic metadata was included differed by source and by participant, and the metadata was provided uncurated.

This clone appeared once. This receptor's antigen is unknown. No much larger clonotype is one base removed from it; base qualities were not supplied. Each collaborating institution followed its own protocols to collect whole blood in K2EDTA tubes. Collaborator samples were shipped for TCRbeta analysis as frozen whole blood, isolated PBMCs, or DNA extracted from either sample type. The CDR3 spans 15 residues, from the cysteine through the phenylalanine. The only DNA kept is the CDR3, 45 bases in frame from the first base. Ends trimmed: V by 3 bases, J by 6 bases; bases unmatched to a gene: 6. The immunoSEQ Assay, a bias-controlled multiplex PCR, was used to amplify TCRbeta CDR3 regions from genomic DNA. On the study's bioinformatics: The number of nucleated cells in each sample was estimated from the amplification of reference gene primers within the assay. To quantify the absolute abundance of each unique TCRbeta CDR3 rearrangement, sequence reads were collapsed and filtered. For each sample, productive Simpson clonality was calculated as the square root of Simpson's diversity index over productive rearrangements. As stored in TCRdb, this immuneACCESS dataset retains in-frame rearrangements with V and J assigned. A fraction of the clones does not appear; measured against another copy, unresolved V genes explain less than half of the discrepancy, and the remainder lacks a known reason. D and trimming come from the DNA, and the V and J calls and clone size come from that table. Counted in this sample were 95,000 to 110,000 clones; approximately 90% of them appeared once. Of the sample, approximately 6.8% is held by the ten largest clones.

The sequence joins TRBV23-1 to TRBJ2-1; 9 central bases correspond to TRBD1. TRBV23-1 is reported as an ORF; its role is uncertain. The receptor comes from a man aged 50-60 years with active or convalescent COVID-19. The material sequenced was peripheral blood. Here is the DNA: TGCGCCAGCAGTCAGTCCCGGGACAGGGCCAATGAGCAGTTCTTC. Translated, it gives CASSQSRDRANEQFF.